A single sample is the source of the 3 T cell receptor beta chains below, sequenced in a study of blood T cell repertoires in COVID-19. Assay: immunoSEQ multiplex PCR; the TCRdb copy retains only in-frame clones and omits some. The data contain about 92,000 clones, approximately 91% of them singletons. The sequenced material came from peripheral blood. These receptors were taken from a human donor with active COVID-19. The donor label of this sample is uncertain.

The chain joins TRBV7-2 to TRBJ2-2, with 9 bases matching TRBD1. The V segment lost 5 bases and the J segment 4 bases; nucleotides outside the gene matches: 5. Germline assignment: CDR1 SGHTA and CDR2 FQGNSA. The CDR3 length is 15 residues. CDR3 DNA sequence: TGTGCCAGCAGCACCCGGGACAGGGCCACCGGGGAGCTGTTTTTT. Its protein product is CASSTRDRATGELFF.

This rearrangement joins TRBV3-1 (or the pseudogene TRBV3-2) to TRBJ2-5; D is uncertain. Trimming took off 0 bases at V and 2 bases at J, with 10 bases between the two ends. Germline CDR1 reads LGHDT; CDR2 reads YNNKEL (reference sequence). The CDR3 spans 15 residues. The CDR3 region has the DNA TGTGCCAGCAGCCAAGAGTTGTCCGGGCAAGAGACCCAGTACTTC. This gives the protein CASSQELSGQETQYF.

V is TRBV2 and J is TRBJ1-4; D call uncertain. The CDR3 length is 14 residues. Deletions cut 7 bases from V and 0 bases from J, with 9 bases between. Germline values: CDR1 SNHLY, CDR2 FYNNEI. This CDR3 reads CASTRHATNEKLFF. The DNA of the CDR3 is TGTGCCAGCACCAGGCACGCAACTAATGAAAAACTGTTTTTT. Full variable domain (rest looked up from reference TRBV2 and TRBJ1-4): EPEVTQTPSHQVTQMGQEVILRCVPISNHLYFYWYRQILGQKVEFLVSFYNNEISEKSEIFDDQFSVERPDGSNFTLKIRSTKLEDSAMYFCASTRHATNEKLFFGSGTQLSVL.